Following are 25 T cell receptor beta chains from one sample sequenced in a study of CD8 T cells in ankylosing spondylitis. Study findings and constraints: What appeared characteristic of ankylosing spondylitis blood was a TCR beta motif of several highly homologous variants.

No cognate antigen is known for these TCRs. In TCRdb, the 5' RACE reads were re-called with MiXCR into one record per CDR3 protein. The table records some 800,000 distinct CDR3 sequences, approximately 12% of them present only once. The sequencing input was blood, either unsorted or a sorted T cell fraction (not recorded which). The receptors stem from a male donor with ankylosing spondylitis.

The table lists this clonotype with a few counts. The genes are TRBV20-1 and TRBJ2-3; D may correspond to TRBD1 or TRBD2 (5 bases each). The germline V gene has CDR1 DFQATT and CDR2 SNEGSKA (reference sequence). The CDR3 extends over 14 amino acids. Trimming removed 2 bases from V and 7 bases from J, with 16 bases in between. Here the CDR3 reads CSARRDLSDYTQYF. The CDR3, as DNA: TGCAGTGCTAGACGGGACCTATCCGATTATACGCAGTATTTT.

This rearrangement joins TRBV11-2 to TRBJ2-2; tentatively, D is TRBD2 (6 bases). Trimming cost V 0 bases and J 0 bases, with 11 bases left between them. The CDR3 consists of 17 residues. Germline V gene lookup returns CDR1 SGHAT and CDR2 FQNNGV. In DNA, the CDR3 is TGTGCCAGCAGCTTAGACAGCGGGCTCGCGAACACCGGGGAGCTGTTTTTT. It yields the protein CASSLDSGLANTGELFF.

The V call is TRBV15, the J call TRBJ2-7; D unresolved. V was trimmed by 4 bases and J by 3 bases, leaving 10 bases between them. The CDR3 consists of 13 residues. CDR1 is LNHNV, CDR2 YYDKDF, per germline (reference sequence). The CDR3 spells CATSKGIVYEQYF. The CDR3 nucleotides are TGTGCCACCAGCAAAGGGATAGTCTACGAGCAGTACTTC.

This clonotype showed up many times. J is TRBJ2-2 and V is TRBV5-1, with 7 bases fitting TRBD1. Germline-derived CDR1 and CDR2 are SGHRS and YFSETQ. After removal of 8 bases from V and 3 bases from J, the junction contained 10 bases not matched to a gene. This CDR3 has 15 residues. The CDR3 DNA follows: TGCGCCAGTCAAAGGGCCACAGGGGACACCGGGGAGCTGTTTTTT. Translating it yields CASQRATGDTGELFF. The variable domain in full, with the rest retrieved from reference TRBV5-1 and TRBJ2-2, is KAGVTQTPRYLIKTRGQQVTLSCSPISGHRSVSWYQQTPGQGLQFLFEYFSETQRNKGNFPGRFSGRQFSNSRSEMNVSTLELGDSALYLCASQRATGDTGELFFGEGSRLTVL.

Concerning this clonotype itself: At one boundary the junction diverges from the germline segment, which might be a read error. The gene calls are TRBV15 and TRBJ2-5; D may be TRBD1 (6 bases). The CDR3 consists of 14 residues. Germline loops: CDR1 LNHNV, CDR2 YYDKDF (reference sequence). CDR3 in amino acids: CATRNRLTGPREHF. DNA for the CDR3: TGTGCCACCCGCAATCGTTTGACAGGACCTCGTGAGCACTTC.

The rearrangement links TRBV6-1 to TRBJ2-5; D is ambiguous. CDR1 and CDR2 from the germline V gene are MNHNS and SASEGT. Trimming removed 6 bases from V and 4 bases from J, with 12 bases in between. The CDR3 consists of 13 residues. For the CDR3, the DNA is TGTGCCAGCAGCGATAGACCAGCAGAGACCCAGTACTTC. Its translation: CASSDRPAETQYF.

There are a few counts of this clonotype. DNA of the CDR3: TGTGCCAGCAGCTTACTAGCTGAAGACTACAATGAGCAGTTCTTC. It specifies CASSLLAEDYNEQFF. This chain links TRBV7-9 with TRBJ2-1; perhaps TRBD2 as D (5 bases). Trimming cost V 2 bases and J 3 bases, with 11 bases left between them. This CDR3 contains 15 residues. Germline V lookup: CDR1 SEHNR, CDR2 FQNEAQ (reference sequence).

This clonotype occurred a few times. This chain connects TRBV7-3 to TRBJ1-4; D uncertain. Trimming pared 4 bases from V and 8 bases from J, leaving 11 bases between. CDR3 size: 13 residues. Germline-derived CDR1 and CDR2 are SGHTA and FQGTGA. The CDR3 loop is CASSWRVGEKLFF. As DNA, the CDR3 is TGTGCCAGCAGCTGGCGTGTTGGAGAAAAACTGTTTTTT.

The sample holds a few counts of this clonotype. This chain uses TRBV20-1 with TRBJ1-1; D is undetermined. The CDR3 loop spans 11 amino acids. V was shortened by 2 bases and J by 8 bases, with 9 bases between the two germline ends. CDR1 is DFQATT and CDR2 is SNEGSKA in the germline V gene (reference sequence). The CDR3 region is CSARFSLEAFF. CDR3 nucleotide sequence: TGCAGTGCTAGATTCTCGCTCGAAGCTTTCTTT.

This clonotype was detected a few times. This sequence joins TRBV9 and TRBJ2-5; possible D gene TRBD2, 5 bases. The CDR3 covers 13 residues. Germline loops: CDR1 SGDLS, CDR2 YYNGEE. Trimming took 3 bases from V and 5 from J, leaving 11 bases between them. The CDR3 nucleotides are TGTGCCAGCAGCGCGGGGTCCGCGGAGACCCAGTACTTC. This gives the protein CASSAGSAETQYF. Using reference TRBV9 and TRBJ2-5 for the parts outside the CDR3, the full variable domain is DSGVTQTPKHLITATGQRVTLRCSPRSGDLSVYWYQQSLDQGLQFLIQYYNGEERAKGNILERFSAQQFPDLHSELNLSSLELGDSALYFCASSAGSAETQYFGPGTRLLVL.

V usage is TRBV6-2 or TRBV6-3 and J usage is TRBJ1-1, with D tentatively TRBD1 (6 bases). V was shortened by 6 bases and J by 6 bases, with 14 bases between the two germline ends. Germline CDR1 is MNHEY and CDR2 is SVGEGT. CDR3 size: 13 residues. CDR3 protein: CASRGALRAEAFF. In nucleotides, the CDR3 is TGTGCCAGCAGGGGGGCTCTCCGCGCTGAAGCTTTCTTT.

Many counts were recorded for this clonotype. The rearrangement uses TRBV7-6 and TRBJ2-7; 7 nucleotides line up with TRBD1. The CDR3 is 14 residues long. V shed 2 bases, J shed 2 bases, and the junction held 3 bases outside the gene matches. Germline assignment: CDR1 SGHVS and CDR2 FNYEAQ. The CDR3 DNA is TGTGCCAGCAGCTTAAGGACAGGACCCTACGAGCAGTACTTC. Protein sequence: CASSLRTGPYEQYF.

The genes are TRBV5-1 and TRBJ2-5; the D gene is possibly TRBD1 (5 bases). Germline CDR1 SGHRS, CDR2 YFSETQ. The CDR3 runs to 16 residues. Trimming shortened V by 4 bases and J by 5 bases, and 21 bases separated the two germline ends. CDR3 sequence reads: CASSLDSRTARETQYF. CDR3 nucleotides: TGCGCCAGCAGCCTAGACAGTAGGACGGCCAGGGAGACCCAGTACTTC.

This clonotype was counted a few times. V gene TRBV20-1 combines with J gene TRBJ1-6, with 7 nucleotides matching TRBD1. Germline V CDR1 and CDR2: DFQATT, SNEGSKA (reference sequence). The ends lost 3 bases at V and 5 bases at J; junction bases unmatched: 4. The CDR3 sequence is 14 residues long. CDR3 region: CSASGDRDNSPLHF. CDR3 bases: TGCAGTGCTAGCGGAGACAGGGATAATTCACCCCTCCACTTT.

The CDR3: CASSQERLVDTEAFF. The CDR3 nucleotides read TGCGCCAGCAGCCAAGAAAGGTTAGTCGACACTGAAGCTTTCTTT. The genes are TRBV4-1 and TRBJ1-1; unclear D gene. The CDR3 contains 15 residues. Per germline, CDR1 MGHRA and CDR2 YSYEKL. Trimming stripped 0 bases from V and 3 bases from J, with 11 bases between.

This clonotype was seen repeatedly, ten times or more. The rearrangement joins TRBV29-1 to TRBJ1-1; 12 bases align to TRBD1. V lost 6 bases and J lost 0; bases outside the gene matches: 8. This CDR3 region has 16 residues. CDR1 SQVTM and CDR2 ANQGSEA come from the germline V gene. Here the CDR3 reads CSVCGTGGKMNTEAFF. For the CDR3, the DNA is TGCAGCGTATGCGGGACAGGGGGCAAGATGAACACTGAAGCTTTCTTT.

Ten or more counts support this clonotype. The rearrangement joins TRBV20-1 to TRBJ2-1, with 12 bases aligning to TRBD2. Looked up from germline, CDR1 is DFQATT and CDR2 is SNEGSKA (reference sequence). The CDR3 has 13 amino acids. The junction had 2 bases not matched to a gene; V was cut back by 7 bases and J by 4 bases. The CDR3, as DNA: TGCAGTGGACTAGCGGGAGCGTACAATGAGCAGTTCTTC. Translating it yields CSGLAGAYNEQFF.

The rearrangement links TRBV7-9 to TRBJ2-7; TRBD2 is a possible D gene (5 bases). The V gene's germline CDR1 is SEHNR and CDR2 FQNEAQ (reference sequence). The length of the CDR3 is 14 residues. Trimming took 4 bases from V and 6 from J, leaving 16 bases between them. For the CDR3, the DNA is TGTGCCAGCAGCTCCGGTCAGAGGGCCCTCGAGCAGTACTTC. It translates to CASSSGQRALEQYF. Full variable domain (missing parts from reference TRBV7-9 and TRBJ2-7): DTGVSQNPRHKITKRGQNVTFRCDPISEHNRLYWYRQTLGQGPEFLTYFQNEAQLEKSRLLSDRFSAERPKGSFSTLEIQRTEQGDSAMYLCASSSGQRALEQYFGPGTRLTVT.

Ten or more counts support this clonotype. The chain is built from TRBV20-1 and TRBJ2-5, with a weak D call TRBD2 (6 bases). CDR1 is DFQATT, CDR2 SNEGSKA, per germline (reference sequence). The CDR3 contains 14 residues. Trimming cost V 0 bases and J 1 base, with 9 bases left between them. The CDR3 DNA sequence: TGCAGTGCTAGAGATCGGAGGGGCCAAGAGACCCAGTACTTC. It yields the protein CSARDRRGQETQYF.

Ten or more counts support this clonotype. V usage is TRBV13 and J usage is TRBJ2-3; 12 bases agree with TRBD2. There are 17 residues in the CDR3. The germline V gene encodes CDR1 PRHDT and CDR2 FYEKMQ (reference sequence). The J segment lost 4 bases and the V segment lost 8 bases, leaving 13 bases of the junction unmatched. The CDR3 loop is CASRLAGGPSSADTQYF. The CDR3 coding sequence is TGTGCCAGCCGGCTAGCGGGAGGGCCCAGTAGCGCAGATACGCAGTATTTT.

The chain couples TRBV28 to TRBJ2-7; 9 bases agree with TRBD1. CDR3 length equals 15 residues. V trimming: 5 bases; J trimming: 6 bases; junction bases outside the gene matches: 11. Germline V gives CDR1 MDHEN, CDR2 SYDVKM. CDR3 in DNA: TGTGCCAGCAGTCCCGGCGGGACAGGGAGAGCCGAGCAGTACTTC. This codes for CASSPGGTGRAEQYF.

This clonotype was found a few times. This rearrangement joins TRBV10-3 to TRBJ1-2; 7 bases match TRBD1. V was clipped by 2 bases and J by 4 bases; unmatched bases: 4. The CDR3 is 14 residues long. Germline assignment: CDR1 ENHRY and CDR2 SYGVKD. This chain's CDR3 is CAISEGQDFYGYTF. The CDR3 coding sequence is TGTGCCATCAGTGAGGGACAGGACTTCTATGGCTACACCTTC.

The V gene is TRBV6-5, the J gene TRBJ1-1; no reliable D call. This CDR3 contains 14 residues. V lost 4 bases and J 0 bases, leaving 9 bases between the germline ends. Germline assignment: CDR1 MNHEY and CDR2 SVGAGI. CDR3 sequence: CASSLTAVNTEAFF. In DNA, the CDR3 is TGTGCCAGCAGTTTAACAGCGGTGAACACTGAAGCTTTCTTT.

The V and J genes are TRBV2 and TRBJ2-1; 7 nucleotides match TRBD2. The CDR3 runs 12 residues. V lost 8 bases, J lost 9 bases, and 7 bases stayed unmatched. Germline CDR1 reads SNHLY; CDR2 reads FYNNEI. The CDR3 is CASAGLGLEQFF. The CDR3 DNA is TGTGCCAGCGCTGGACTAGGGCTTGAGCAGTTCTTC.

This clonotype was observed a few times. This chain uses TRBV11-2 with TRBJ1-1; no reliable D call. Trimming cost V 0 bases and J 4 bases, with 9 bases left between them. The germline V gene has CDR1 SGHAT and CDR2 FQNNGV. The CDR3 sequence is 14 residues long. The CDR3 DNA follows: TGTGCCAGCAGCTTAGAGAGGGCTTTCACTGAAGCTTTCTTT. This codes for CASSLERAFTEAFF.